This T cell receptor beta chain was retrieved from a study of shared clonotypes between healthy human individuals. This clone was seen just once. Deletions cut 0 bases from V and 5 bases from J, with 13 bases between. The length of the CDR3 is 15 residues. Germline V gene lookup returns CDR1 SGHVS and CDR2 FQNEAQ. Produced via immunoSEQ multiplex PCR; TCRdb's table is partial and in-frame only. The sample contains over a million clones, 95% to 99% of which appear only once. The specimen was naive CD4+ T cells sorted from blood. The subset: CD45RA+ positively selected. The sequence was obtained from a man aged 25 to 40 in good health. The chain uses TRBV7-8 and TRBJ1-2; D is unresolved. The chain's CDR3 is CASSLAFSGEYGYTF. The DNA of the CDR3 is TGTGCCAGCAGCTTAGCGTTTTCAGGAGAGTATGGCTACACCTTC.